Following are 13 T cell receptor beta chains from one sample sequenced in a study of T cells expressing NK-cell markers. Each CDR3 protein gets one entry in TCRdb, which reprocessed the 5' RACE reads and gives no DNA. The record lists under 200,000 distinct CDR3 sequences, of which the ten most abundant hold approximately 17%. The sample taken for sequencing was blood T cells: a sorted CD56 or NKG2C T cell subset, CD4+ or CD8+ T cells, or bulk PBMC T cells (not recorded which). The source is a woman between 18 and 75 years old in good health.

The genes are TRBV2 and TRBJ2-7. The CDR3 runs 12 residues. Germline CDR1 SNHLY, CDR2 FYNNEI. This CDR3 is CASTQRMVEQYF.

J is TRBJ1-5 and V is TRBV20-1; TCRdb picks TRBD1, but there is no DNA to check that call. This CDR3 is 15 amino acids long. CDR1 is DFQATT and CDR2 is SNEGSKA in the germline V gene (reference sequence). CDR3 amino acids: CSATPGQGLYQPQHF.

V is TRBV2 and J is TRBJ2-2. Per the germline V gene, CDR1 is SNHLY and CDR2 is FYNNEI. This CDR3 region has 14 residues. CDR3 amino acids: CANHDRQNTGELFF.

V and J are TRBV5-1 and TRBJ1-3. Germline V gene data show CDR1 as SGHRS and CDR2 as YFSETQ. There are 14 residues in the CDR3. CDR3 protein: CASSFGSEGNTIYF.

The V gene is TRBV5-1, the J gene TRBJ2-1. Germline-derived CDR1 and CDR2 are SGHRS and YFSETQ. The CDR3 extends over 15 amino acids. CDR3 loop: CASGVESSGYNEQFF.

The rearrangement uses TRBV7-9 and TRBJ2-3; TCRdb's assignment of TRBD1 cannot be checked, as there is no DNA. This CDR3 is built from 14 residues. The germline V gene has CDR1 SEHNR and CDR2 FQNEAQ (reference sequence). This chain's CDR3 is CASSPWGATDTQYF. The variable domain in full, with the rest retrieved from reference TRBV7-9 and TRBJ2-3, is DTGVSQNPRHKITKRGQNVTFRCDPISEHNRLYWYRQTLGQGPEFLTYFQNEAQLEKSRLLSDRFSAERPKGSFSTLEIQRTEQGDSAMYLCASSPWGATDTQYFGPGTRLTVL.

The rearrangement uses TRBV20-1 and TRBJ1-1; the D call from TCRdb, TRBD1, cannot be confirmed without DNA. The CDR3 is made up of 15 amino acids. Germline CDR1 reads DFQATT; CDR2 reads SNEGSKA (reference sequence). CDR3 sequence: CSASDPGPADTEAFF.

The genes are TRBV7-8 and TRBJ1-3. CDR1 is SGHVS, CDR2 FQNEAQ, per germline. This CDR3 spans 15 amino acids. Here the CDR3 reads CASSPLRGAGNTIYF.

This chain joins TRBV12-3 or TRBV12-4 and TRBJ2-2; absent DNA, TCRdb's TRBD1 call cannot be checked. The CDR3 covers 17 residues. The CDR3 sequence is CASSFYTGTGGIGELFF.

This rearrangement joins TRBV20-1 to TRBJ2-7; TCRdb outputs TRBD1, but without DNA this stays unchecked. The CDR3 contains 12 residues. Germline-derived CDR1 and CDR2 are DFQATT and SNEGSKA (reference sequence). The CDR3 spells CSAKGQTYEQYF.

V usage is TRBV3-1 and J usage is TRBJ1-3; the TRBD1 assignment by TCRdb is unverifiable without DNA. This CDR3 has 15 residues. Germline CDR1 is LGHDT and CDR2 is YNNKEL (reference sequence). The CDR3 here is CASSQVSGVGNTIYF.

The chain is built from TRBV6-4 and TRBJ2-3; the D call from TCRdb, TRBD2, cannot be confirmed without DNA. Germline V CDR1 and CDR2: MRHNA, SNTAGT. The CDR3 is 15 residues long. CDR3 amino acids: CASSVGGVGTDTQYF.

The chain couples TRBV30 to TRBJ1-4. The CDR3 runs 13 residues. The germline V gene encodes CDR1 GTSNPN and CDR2 SVGIG (reference sequence). CDR3 residues: CAWSRASAEKLFF.